A selection of T cell receptor beta chains follows, all from one sample in a study of neoadjuvant anti-PD-1 for oral cavity cancer. Some clones are missing from TCRdb's copy, which holds only in-frame ones; the method was immunoSEQ multiplex PCR. This sample yields some 14,000 clones, of which over 60% are seen a single time; under 3% belongs to the top ten. The material was PBMCs, obtained after nivolumab (anti-PD-1) treatment. Receptors originate from a person between 40 and 80 years old with oral cavity squamous cell carcinoma. Each CDR3 is given with its conserved first and last residue. A D gene is named only where the DNA matches it firmly. Clone size is not always given. Where it is, it says once, few, many or a class for expanded clones.

V gene,D gene,J gene,clone size,CDR3 length,CDR3 DNA,CDR3 protein
TRBV5-6,-,TRBJ2-7,-,15,TGTGCCAGCAGCTTGAGGCGAACGACTTCCTACGAGCAGTACTTC,CASSLRRTTSYEQYF
TRBV6-6,-,TRBJ1-1,few,11,TGTGCCAGCAAAAGGCAGGGTGAAGCTTTCTTT,CASKRQGEAFF
TRBV25-1,-,TRBJ2-3,few,14,TGTGCCAGCAGTGAATCGGAAGGGGCAGATACGCAGTATTTT,CASSESEGADTQYF
TRBV7-9,-,TRBJ2-1,-,16,TGTGCCAGCAGTTATTACCGGGACCGGGGCTTCTATGAGCAGTTCTTC,CASSYYRDRGFYEQFF
TRBV5-1,-,TRBJ2-1,-,14,TGCGCCAGCAGCTTGACCCCCAACTACAATGAGCAGTTCTTC,CASSLTPNYNEQFF
TRBV5-1,-,TRBJ1-1,once,15,TGCGCCAGCAGGGACGGAGGGGGGTCGGACACTGAAGCTTTCTTT,CASRDGGGSDTEAFF
TRBV27,-,TRBJ2-1,-,14,TGTGCCAGCAGCTCTCTCGGCAGGCCCAATGAGCAGTTCTTC,CASSSLGRPNEQFF
TRBV7-9,-,TRBJ2-1,-,12,TGTGCCAGCAGCCCTCTCGTCCGGGAGCAGTTCTTC,CASSPLVREQFF
TRBV7-3,TRBD2,TRBJ2-2,-,19,TGTGCCAGCAGCTTACGGAGTCTAGCGGGAACTACGAACACCGGGGAGCTGTTTTTT,CASSLRSLAGTTNTGELFF
TRBV7-8,TRBD2,TRBJ2-7,few,15,TGTGCCAGCAGCCTCCTAGCGGGAAGTTCATACGAGCAGTACTTC,CASSLLAGSSYEQYF
TRBV30,-,TRBJ1-1,-,12,TGTGCCTGGGGTAGGGGGAACACTGAAGCTTTCTTT,CAWGRGNTEAFF
TRBV4-1,-,TRBJ2-7,-,15,TGCGCCAGCAGCCCCGGACTTAGAAGCTCCTACGAGCAGTACTTC,CASSPGLRSSYEQYF
TRBV10-3,TRBD1,TRBJ2-5,-,14,TGTGCCATCAGTGACGGGACAGGGTCAGAGACCCAGTACTTC,CAISDGTGSETQYF
TRBV14,-,TRBJ1-3,-,16,TGTGCCAGCAGTCGCCCTACGAGAGGGAACGGAAACACCATATATTTT,CASSRPTRGNGNTIYF
TRBV13,-,TRBJ1-4,few,16,TGTGCCAGCAGCCAAACCACCGGGACATACCCCAGTAGACTGTTTTTT,CASSQTTGTYPSRLFF
TRBV5-6,-,TRBJ1-1,-,16,TGTGCCAGCAGCTTGGCAACAGTGGTATGGGGCACTGAAGCTTTCTTT,CASSLATVVWGTEAFF
TRBV6-1,TRBD2,TRBJ2-1,few,16,TGTGCCAGCATTGACGGGACTAGCATCTCCTACAATGAGCAGTTCTTC,CASIDGTSISYNEQFF
TRBV5-8,-,TRBJ2-5,-,14,TGTGCCAGCAGTGTGACTAGGGGCCAGGCGGCCCAGTACTTC,CASSVTRGQAAQYF
TRBV7-5,-,TRBJ2-1,-,11,TGTGCCAGAAGCCTCTGGTATGAGCAGTTCTTC,CARSLWYEQFF
TRBV30,-,TRBJ1-5,few,17,TGTGCCTGGAGTCTACCATGGGGGGCTGGTAGCAATCAGCCCCAGCATTTT,CAWSLPWGAGSNQPQHF
TRBV7-8,-,TRBJ2-5,-,16,TGTGCCAGCACCCCTCAGGGATGGGCCCACCAAGAGACCCAGTACTTC,CASTPQGWAHQETQYF
TRBV6-4,-,TRBJ1-1,-,11,TGTGCCAGCAGTCAGGGTACTGAAGCTTTCTTT,CASSQGTEAFF
TRBV5-6,TRBD1,TRBJ1-2,-,14,TGTGCCAGCAGCTTGCTGGGACAGAAATATGGCTACACCTTC,CASSLLGQKYGYTF
TRBV5-4,-,TRBJ1-4,once,15,TGTGCCAGCAGCTTGGAAAGTGGCAGGGGCGAAAAACTGTTTTTT,CASSLESGRGEKLFF
TRBV11-2,-,TRBJ2-5,-,12,TGTGCCAGCAGCGACGCCGGGCCCACTCTTAACTTC,CASSDAGPTLNF
TRBV27,-,TRBJ1-2,-,12,TGTGCCAGCAGGAGGGGCTCCTATGGCTACACCTTC,CASRRGSYGYTF
TRBV15,TRBD2,TRBJ2-1,once,13,TGTGCCACCAGGCGGGACTACAACAATGAGCAGTTCTTC,CATRRDYNNEQFF
TRBV2,-,TRBJ2-7,-,14,TGTGCCAGCAGTGACGGAGCGGGTAACTACGAGCAGTACTTC,CASSDGAGNYEQYF
TRBV4-2,TRBD2,TRBJ2-3,-,17,TGTGCCAGCAGCCAAGCTCTAGCGGGAACCCCCACAGATACGCAGTATTTT,CASSQALAGTPTDTQYF
TRBV6-6,TRBD2,TRBJ2-1,-,13,TGTGCCACTTCCGGGGGAGGGGATCCTGAGCAGTTCTTC,CATSGGGDPEQFF
TRBV6-5,-,TRBJ1-1,-,13,TGTGCCAGCACCCCGACAATGAACACTGAAGCTTTCTTT,CASTPTMNTEAFF
TRBV5-6,-,TRBJ1-2,-,14,TGTGCCAGCAGCTCTGACAGCGATAACTATGGCTACACCTTC,CASSSDSDNYGYTF
TRBV6-5,-,TRBJ2-5,-,15,TGTGCCAGCAGCCAAATAACAGGGAACGGAGAGACCCAGTACTTC,CASSQITGNGETQYF
TRBV4-1,TRBD1,TRBJ2-1,-,17,TGCGCCAGCAGCCAGGGACTGATGACAGGGGGTTGGAATGAGCAGTTCTTC,CASSQGLMTGGWNEQFF
TRBV7-9,TRBD2,TRBJ2-4,-,18,TGTGCCAGCAGCCCACCAACGAGGACGGGGGGAGACAAAAACATTCAGTACTTC,CASSPPTRTGGDKNIQYF
TRBV29-1,-,TRBJ1-5,-,14,TGCAGCGTTGAAGTTACAGGGAGAGATCAGCCCCAGCATTTT,CSVEVTGRDQPQHF
TRBV5-8,TRBD1,TRBJ2-1,-,16,TGTGCCAGCAGCTCCTATCGGGACAGGGTGTCATACGAGCAGTTCTTC,CASSSYRDRVSYEQFF
TRBV6-5,-,TRBJ1-1,-,15,TGTGCCAGCACCGAAAATTTCGAAATGAACACTGAAGCTTTCTTT,CASTENFEMNTEAFF
TRBV25-1,-,TRBJ1-4,few,15,TGTGCCAGCAGTGAACTCTTGCGTCCAGGGGAAAAACTGTTTTTT,CASSELLRPGEKLFF
TRBV27,TRBD2,TRBJ2-1,-,14,TGTGCCAGCAGTTTAAGAGATGTTAGCGGGAGTGAGTTCTTC,CASSLRDVSGSEFF
TRBV13,TRBD2,TRBJ2-5,-,15,TGTGCCAGCAGCTACCGGACTAGCGGGAGATCGACCCAGTACTTC,CASSYRTSGRSTQYF
TRBV7-9,-,TRBJ1-1,-,14,TGTGCCAGCAGCTTAAGAGGGCGGAATTTTGAAGCTTTCTTT,CASSLRGRNFEAFF
TRBV2,-,TRBJ1-4,once,16,TGTGCCAGCAACCCGCCTAAGAGCACAACTAATGAAAAACTGTTTTTT,CASNPPKSTTNEKLFF